The 14 T cell receptor beta chains in this list originate from one sample, sequenced in a study of Graves' ophthalmopathy and Graves' hyperthyroidism. The sequenced template was RNA, covering the TCR beta CDR3 region. Second-round multiplex PCR came after first-round RT-PCR with HTBI primers. TCRdb fed the multiplex PCR reads into MiXCR, producing one record per CDR3 protein. The sample records a few hundred thousand distinct CDR3 sequences, about 16% being singletons. Sequencing input: peripheral blood. These receptors all come from a woman under 30 with Graves' ophthalmopathy.

In its sample, this clonotype was seen many times. The chain recombines TRBV28 with TRBJ1-1; possibly TRBD1 for D (6 bases). The CDR3 totals 15 residues. Germline assignment: CDR1 MDHEN and CDR2 SYDVKM. V was pared by 3 bases and J by 4 bases, with 15 bases between. CDR3 in amino acids: CASSFLGARGTEAFF. DNA of the CDR3: TGTGCCAGCAGTTTCTTGGGGGCTCGGGGCACTGAAGCTTTCTTT.

This clonotype was counted ten times or more. V is TRBV6-1 and J is TRBJ1-1; D is uncertain. The CDR3 is made up of 13 amino acids. Germline loops: CDR1 MNHNS, CDR2 SASEGT. V dropped 6 bases and J dropped 1 base, with 9 bases sitting between them. DNA for the CDR3: TGTGCCAGCAGCGACGGCCCGAACACTGAAGCTTTCTTT. Protein: CASSDGPNTEAFF.

This clonotype has at least ten counts. The V and J genes are TRBV5-1 and TRBJ1-2; D remains unclear. V was cut by 0 bases and J by 0 bases, with 3 bases left in between. The CDR3 consists of 13 residues. CDR1 is SGHRS and CDR2 is YFSETQ in the germline V gene. This chain's CDR3 is CASSLEANYGYTF. The CDR3, as DNA: TGCGCCAGCAGCTTGGAAGCTAACTATGGCTACACCTTC. The entire variable domain, with the rest obtained from reference TRBV5-1 and TRBJ1-2, is as follows: KAGVTQTPRYLIKTRGQQVTLSCSPISGHRSVSWYQQTPGQGLQFLFEYFSETQRNKGNFPGRFSGRQFSNSRSEMNVSTLELGDSALYLCASSLEANYGYTFGSGTRLTVV.

This clonotype was seen repeatedly, ten times or more. The chain carries TRBV7-9 and TRBJ2-4; D is unresolved. The germline V and J ends were trimmed by 1 base and 9 bases, with 10 bases remaining between them. This CDR3 is 13 amino acids long. The V gene's germline CDR1 is SEHNR and CDR2 FQNEAQ (reference sequence). Here the CDR3 reads CASSLGVGIIQYF. The DNA of the CDR3 is TGTGCCAGCAGCTTAGGTGTAGGGATCATTCAGTACTTC.

This clonotype came up once. J is TRBJ1-5 and V is TRBV6-4; 9 bases agree with TRBD1. V shed 2 bases, J shed 7 bases, and the junction held 6 bases outside the gene matches. The V gene's germline CDR1 is MRHNA and CDR2 SNTAGT. The CDR3 is 15 amino acids. This CDR3 reads CASSDADRGCQPQHF. Here the CDR3 DNA reads TGTGCCAGCAGTGACGCGGACAGGGGATGCCAGCCCCAGCATTTT.

This clonotype was detected many times. The chain links TRBV20-1 to TRBJ2-5; 7 bases match TRBD1. Germline lookup yields CDR1 DFQATT and CDR2 SNEGSKA (reference sequence). This CDR3 spans 14 amino acids. Germline trimming cut 4 bases from V and 2 bases from J; bases unmatched to any gene: 7. CDR3 loop: CSAIGSRGQETQYF. The CDR3 nucleotides read TGCAGTGCTATAGGAAGCAGGGGGCAAGAGACCCAGTACTTC.

This clonotype was seen repeatedly, ten times or more. The chain is built from TRBV28 and TRBJ1-6, with D possibly being TRBD1 (6 bases). Germline V CDR1 and CDR2: MDHEN, SYDVKM. The ends were cut back, 5 bases at V and 16 bases at J, with 15 bases in the middle. This CDR3 is 12 amino acids long. In DNA, the CDR3 is TGTGCCAGCAGTAACCGGGACAAAGAACTCCACTTT. Protein sequence: CASSNRDKELHF.

This clonotype was seen a few times. The chain recombines TRBV12-3 or TRBV12-4 with TRBJ2-5, with 8 bases that match TRBD2. This CDR3 region has 16 residues. Losses at the gene ends were 2 bases for V and 3 bases for J; bases not matched to a gene: 8. CDR3 protein: CASSLHFPAGEETQYF. CDR3 coding DNA: TGTGCCAGCAGTTTACACTTCCCAGCGGGAGAAGAGACCCAGTACTTC.

This clonotype was found many times. This sequence joins TRBV9 and TRBJ2-7; D uncertain. Trimming took 2 bases from V and 4 from J, leaving 13 bases between them. CDR3 length: 14 residues. Germline loops: CDR1 SGDLS, CDR2 YYNGEE. CDR3 sequence reads: CASSVSPIGYEQYF. As DNA, the CDR3 is TGTGCCAGCAGCGTCAGTCCGATCGGGTACGAGCAGTACTTC. The complete variable domain, with remaining parts taken from reference TRBV9 and TRBJ2-7, reads DSGVTQTPKHLITATGQRVTLRCSPRSGDLSVYWYQQSLDQGLQFLIQYYNGEERAKGNILERFSAQQFPDLHSELNLSSLELGDSALYFCASSVSPIGYEQYFGPGTRLTVT.

This clonotype was counted ten times or more. This chain connects TRBV7-9 to TRBJ2-5, with D possibly matching TRBD2 (5 bases). The germline CDR1 and CDR2 sequences are SEHNR and FQNEAQ (reference sequence). The CDR3 loop spans 13 amino acids. The V end lost 5 bases, the J end lost 4 bases, and 11 bases lay between the germline ends. CDR3 DNA: TGTGCCAGCAGCCTTCCGGCGGGAGAGACCCAGTACTTC. Protein sequence: CASSLPAGETQYF.

This clonotype has ten or more counts. This CDR3 reads CASSLGDRDGYTF. The CDR3, as DNA: TGCGCCAGCAGCTTGGGGGACAGGGATGGCTACACCTTC. The V and J genes are TRBV5-1 and TRBJ1-2; 9 bases map to TRBD1. CDR1 and CDR2 from the germline V gene are SGHRS and YFSETQ. This CDR3 is built from 13 residues. V lost 0 bases and J lost 6; bases outside the gene matches: 0.

This clonotype has at least ten counts. V is TRBV6-2 or TRBV6-3 and J is TRBJ1-1; 7 bases line up with TRBD1. The CDR3 is 15 residues long. In germline, CDR1 is MNHEY, CDR2 SVGEGT. Trimming took 2 bases from V and 7 from J; bases not matched to a gene: 10. In nucleotides, the CDR3 is TGTGCCAGCAGTTACCCACCCGCAAGACAGGGTGAAGCTTTCTTT. Residues: CASSYPPARQGEAFF.

This clonotype was recorded at least ten times. J is TRBJ1-1 and V is TRBV25-1; TRBD1 is a possible D gene (5 bases). CDR1 and CDR2 from the germline V gene are MGHDK and SYGVNS. V was pared by 4 bases and J by 4 bases, with 16 bases between. The CDR3 is 15 residues long. This chain's CDR3 is CASSGWDAAATEAFF. CDR3 sequence (DNA): TGTGCCAGCAGTGGTTGGGACGCGGCGGCCACTGAAGCTTTCTTT. The full variable domain, completed using reference TRBV25-1 and TRBJ1-1, is EADIYQTPRYLVIGTGKKITLECSQTMGHDKMYWYQQDPGMELHLIHYSYGVNSTEKGDLSSESTVSRIRTEHFPLTLESARPSHTSQYLCASSGWDAAATEAFFGQGTRLTVV.

This clonotype was seen ten or more times. This chain uses TRBV6-2 or TRBV6-3 with TRBJ2-7; D could derive from TRBD1 or TRBD2 (5 bases each). Germline loops: CDR1 MNHEY, CDR2 SVGEGT. V was pared by 8 bases and J by 2 bases, with 16 bases between. CDR3 length: 14 amino acids. The CDR3 DNA reads as TGTGCCAGCCGAATCTCCGGGGACCCCTACGAGCAGTACTTC. Protein sequence: CASRISGDPYEQYF.